Each of the 3 T cell receptor beta chains below was sequenced from the same sample in a study of cytomegalovirus exposure and HLA in healthy donors. Primers: 60 Vbeta forward and 13 Jbeta reverse. Produced via immunoSEQ multiplex PCR; TCRdb's table is partial and in-frame only. The sample lists some 170,000 clones; approximately 70% were seen once. Sequencing input: PBMCs. The receptors originated from a human donor in good health.

This chain uses TRBV6-5 with TRBJ2-1, with TRBD2 matching over 8 bases. V was clipped by 0 bases and J by 2 bases; unmatched bases: 3. The V gene's germline CDR1 is MNHEY and CDR2 SVGAGI. There are 16 residues in the CDR3. CDR3 nucleotide sequence: TGTGCCAGCAGTTACTCGGATAGCGGGGCCTACAATGAGCAGTTCTTC. This encodes CASSYSDSGAYNEQFF.

The rearrangement uses TRBV19 and TRBJ1-4; 9 nucleotides match TRBD1. The CDR3 extends over 12 amino acids. J was trimmed by 13 bases and V by 5 bases; bases with no gene match: 5. Germline-derived CDR1 and CDR2 are LNHDA and SQIVND (reference sequence). The CDR3 nucleotides read TGTGCCAGTAGTCCGTTGGACAGGGGACTGTTTTTT. Its translation is CASSPLDRGLFF.

The table lists this clone with a few counts. This sequence joins TRBV7-3 and TRBJ2-5, with TRBD2 identical over 9 bases. Losses at the gene ends were 5 bases for V and 5 bases for J; bases not matched to a gene: 3. The CDR3 totals 13 residues. The germline V gene encodes CDR1 SGHTA and CDR2 FQGTGA. The CDR3 sequence: CASSLAGWETQYF. CDR3 sequence (DNA): TGTGCCAGCAGCCTAGCGGGGTGGGAGACCCAGTACTTC. Complete variable domain (other parts from reference TRBV7-3 and TRBJ2-5): GAGVSQTPSNKVTEKGKYVELRCDPISGHTALYWYRQSLGQGPEFLIYFQGTGAADDSGLPNDRFFAVRPEGSVSTLKIQRTERGDSAVYLCASSLAGWETQYFGPGTRLLVL.